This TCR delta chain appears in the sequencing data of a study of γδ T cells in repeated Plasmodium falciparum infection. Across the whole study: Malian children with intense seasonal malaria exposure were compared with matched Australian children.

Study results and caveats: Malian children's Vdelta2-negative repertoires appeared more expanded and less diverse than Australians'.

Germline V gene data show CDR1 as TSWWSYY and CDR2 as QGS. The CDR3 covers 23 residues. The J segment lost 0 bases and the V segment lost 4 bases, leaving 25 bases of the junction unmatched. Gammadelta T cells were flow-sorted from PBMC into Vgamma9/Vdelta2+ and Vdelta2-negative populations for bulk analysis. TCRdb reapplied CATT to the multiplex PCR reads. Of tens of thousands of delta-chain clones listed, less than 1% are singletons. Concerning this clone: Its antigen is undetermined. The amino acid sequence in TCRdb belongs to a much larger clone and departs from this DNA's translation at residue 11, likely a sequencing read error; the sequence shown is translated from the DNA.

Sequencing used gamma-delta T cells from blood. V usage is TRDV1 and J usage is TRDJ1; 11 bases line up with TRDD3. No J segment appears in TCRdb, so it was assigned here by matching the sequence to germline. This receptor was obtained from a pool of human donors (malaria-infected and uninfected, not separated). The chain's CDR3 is CALGGGFLTLSWGIPGYTDKLIF. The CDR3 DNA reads TGTGCTCTTGGGGGGGGCTTCCTTACACTTAGCTGGGGGATACCCGGGTACACCGATAAACTCATCTTT.